This TCR beta chain is drawn from a study of T cells after yellow fever vaccination. Germline-derived CDR1 and CDR2 are ENHRY and SYGVKD. The CDR3 contains 14 residues. With 7 bases clipped from V and 5 bases from J, the junction kept 4 bases outside the gene matches. TCRdb called the 5' RACE reads again in MiXCR, with one record for every CDR3 protein. This sample has 200,000 to 300,000 distinct CDR3 sequences; around 13% occur once, and the top ten carry 0.4% to 0.55%. This clonotype came up a few times. Its antigen is not identified. General study results and limits: Contamination of FACS-sorted repertoires by abundant clonotypes from the bulk population could occur.

V gene TRBV10-3 combines with J gene TRBJ2-1, with 11 bases matching TRBD2. This TCR was recovered from a man aged 25-45 years who received the YFV17D yellow fever vaccine. The specimen comprised CD4+ T cells sorted from PBMCs, sampled 45 days after the yellow fever booster vaccination. As DNA, the CDR3 is TGTGCCATCAAAGGGACTAGCGGAAACAATGAGCAGTTCTTC. Its translation is CAIKGTSGNNEQFF.